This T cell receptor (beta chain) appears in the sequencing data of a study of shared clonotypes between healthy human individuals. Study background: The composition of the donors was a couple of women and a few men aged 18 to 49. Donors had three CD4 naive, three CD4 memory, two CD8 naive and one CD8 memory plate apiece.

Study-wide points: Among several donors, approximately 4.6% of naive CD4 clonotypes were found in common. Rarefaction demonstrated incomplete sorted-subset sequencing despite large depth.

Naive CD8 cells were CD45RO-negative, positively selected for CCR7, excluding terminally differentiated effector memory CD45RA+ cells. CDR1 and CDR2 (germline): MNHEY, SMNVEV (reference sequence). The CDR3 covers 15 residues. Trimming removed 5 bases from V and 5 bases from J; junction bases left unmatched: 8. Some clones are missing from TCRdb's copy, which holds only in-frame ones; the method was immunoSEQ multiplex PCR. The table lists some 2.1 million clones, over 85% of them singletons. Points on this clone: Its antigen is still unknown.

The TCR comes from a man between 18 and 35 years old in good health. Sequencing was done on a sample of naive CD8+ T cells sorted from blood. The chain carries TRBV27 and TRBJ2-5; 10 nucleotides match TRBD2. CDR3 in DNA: TGTGCCAGCAGTACCGGGACTAGCGAAAGTGAGACCCAGTACTTC. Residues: CASSTGTSESETQYF.